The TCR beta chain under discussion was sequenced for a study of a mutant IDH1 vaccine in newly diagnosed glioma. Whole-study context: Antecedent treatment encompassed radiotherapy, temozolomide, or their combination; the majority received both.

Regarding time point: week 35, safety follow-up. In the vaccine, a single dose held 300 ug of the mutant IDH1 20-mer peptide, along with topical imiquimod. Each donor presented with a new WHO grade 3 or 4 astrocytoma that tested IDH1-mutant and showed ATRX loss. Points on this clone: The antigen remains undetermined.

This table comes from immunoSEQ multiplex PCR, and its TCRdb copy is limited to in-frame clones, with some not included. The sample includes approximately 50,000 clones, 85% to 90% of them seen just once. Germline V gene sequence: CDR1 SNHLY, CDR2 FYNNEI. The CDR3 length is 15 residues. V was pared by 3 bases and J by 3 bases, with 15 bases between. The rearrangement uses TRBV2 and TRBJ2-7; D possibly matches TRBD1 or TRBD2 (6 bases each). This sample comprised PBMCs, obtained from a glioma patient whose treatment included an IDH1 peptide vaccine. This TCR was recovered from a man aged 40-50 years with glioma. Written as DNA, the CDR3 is TGTGCCAGCAGTGACGGGGGACACGTTGACTACGAGCAGTACTTC. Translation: CASSDGGHVDYEQYF.